These 4 T cell receptor beta chains were sequenced from one sample in a study of control samples from healthy donors and cancer patients. Assay used: immunoSEQ multiplex PCR; TCRdb lists only in-frame clones, some missing. In the table there are around 170,000 clones, around 90% of which are singletons. The sample comprised blood. These receptor sequences come from a woman in her 50s in good health.

V usage is TRBV7-2 and J usage is TRBJ1-1; D is ambiguous. The CDR3 covers 14 residues. With 5 bases removed from V and 0 bases from J, the gap between germline ends came to 10 bases. In germline, CDR1 is SGHTA, CDR2 FQGNSA. For the CDR3, the DNA is TGTGCCAGCAGCGCTAACAGCTTGAACACTGAAGCTTTCTTT. It codes for CASSANSLNTEAFF.

The V and J genes are TRBV4-1 and TRBJ1-2; D ambiguous. Germline loops: CDR1 MGHRA, CDR2 YSYEKL. This CDR3 is 16 amino acids long. The ends were cut back, 4 bases at V and 1 base at J, with 16 bases in the middle. DNA for the CDR3: TGCGCCAGCAGCCCCCTGGGGAAACGGGTTAACTATGGCTACACCTTC. Protein sequence: CASSPLGKRVNYGYTF.

The V and J genes are TRBV21-1 and TRBJ2-7; no check of the table's D call, TRBD2, against the DNA was made. TRBV21-1 is annotated as a pseudogene. The CDR3 loop spans 13 amino acids. This CDR3 is CASVAEALGEQYF. CDR3 nucleotide sequence: TGTGCCAGTGTAGCGGAGGCGCTGGGAGAGCAGTACTTC.

The rearrangement links TRBV7-2 to TRBJ1-2; no reliable D call. Germline-derived CDR1 and CDR2 are SGHTA and FQGNSA. Trimming cost V 0 bases and J 3 bases, with 5 bases left between them. CDR3 size: 13 residues. CDR3 protein: CASSLARDYGYTF. The CDR3 bases are TGTGCCAGCAGCTTAGCAAGGGACTATGGCTACACCTTC.